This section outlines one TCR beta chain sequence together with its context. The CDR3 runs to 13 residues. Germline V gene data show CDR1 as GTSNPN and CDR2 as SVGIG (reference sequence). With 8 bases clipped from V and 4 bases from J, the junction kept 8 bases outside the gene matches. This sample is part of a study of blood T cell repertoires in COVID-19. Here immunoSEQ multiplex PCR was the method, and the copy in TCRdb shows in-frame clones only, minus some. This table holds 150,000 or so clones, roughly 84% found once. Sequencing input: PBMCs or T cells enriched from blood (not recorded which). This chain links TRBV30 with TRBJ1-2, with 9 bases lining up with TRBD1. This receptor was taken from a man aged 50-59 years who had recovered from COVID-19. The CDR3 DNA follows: TGTGCCCGAGAACAGGGGGCCGTCTATGGCTACACCTTC. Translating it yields CAREQGAVYGYTF.